Described below is a single T cell receptor (beta chain) sequence and its context. The target antigen is unknown. Clones were read by immunoSEQ multiplex PCR, and TCRdb kept only the in-frame ones, dropping some. Of some 200,000 clones listed, approximately 61% are singletons. This record comes from a study of shared clonotypes between healthy human individuals. Germline CDR1 is ENHRY and CDR2 is SYGVKD. CDR3 length: 16 amino acids. Trimming stripped 2 bases from V and 4 bases from J, with 17 bases between. Findings of the study overall: Deeper or shallower sequencing was expected to change how clonotypes are shared among donors. Memory subsets generally showed smaller estimated richness than naive subsets did.

V and J are TRBV10-3 and TRBJ1-1, with a tentative D call TRBD1 (5 bases). The clonotype was recovered from a man aged 30 to 39 in good health. Sequencing was performed on memory CD4+ T cells sorted from blood. Subset defined: CD45RA-negative fraction. The CDR3 nucleotides are TGTGCCATCAGTGAGGGCAGGGCCGACGAAGGCACTGAAGCTTTCTTT. Protein sequence: CAISEGRADEGTEAFF.